The clone carrying this TCR beta chain was picked up many times. Its antigen remains unidentified. CDR3 length equals 14 residues. Germline CDR1 PRHDT, CDR2 FYEKMQ (reference sequence). Trimming left V 2 bases short and J 1 base short, with 8 bases between. The data are from a study of T cell repertoires in cytomegalovirus infection. On the study more broadly: Public TCR beta signatures marked donors with CMV infection and the matching HLA.

The study, taken as a whole, reports: Carriers of CMV plus the relevant HLA were identified by cumulative public TCR beta family frequency. CMV-specific TCR beta clonotypes restricted by HLA-C were the ones dominating the ex vivo response.

TCRdb passed the reads through MiXCR, listing each CDR3 protein once. Seen here are 400,000 to 550,000 distinct CDR3 sequences, approximately 10% observed once, and the top ten hold roughly 10%. The TCR originated in a human donor in good health (CMV status not recorded). Some clones in this sample may be carry-over from other donors' samples. The chain employs TRBV13 and TRBJ1-1, with no clear D. The sequencing input was PBMCs. The CDR3 sequence is CASSLRPANTEAFF. CDR3 DNA sequence: TGTGCCAGCAGCTTAAGGCCGGCGAACACTGAAGCTTTCTTT.